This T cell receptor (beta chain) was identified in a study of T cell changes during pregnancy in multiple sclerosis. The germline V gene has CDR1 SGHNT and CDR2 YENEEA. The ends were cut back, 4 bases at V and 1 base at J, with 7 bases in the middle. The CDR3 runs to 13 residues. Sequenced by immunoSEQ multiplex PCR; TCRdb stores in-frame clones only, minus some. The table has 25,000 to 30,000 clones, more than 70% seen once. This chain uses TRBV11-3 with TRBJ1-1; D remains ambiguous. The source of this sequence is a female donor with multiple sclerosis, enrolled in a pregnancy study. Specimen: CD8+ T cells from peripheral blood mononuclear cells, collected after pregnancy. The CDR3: CASSYGRNTEAFF. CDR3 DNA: TGTGCCAGCAGCTATGGCAGGAACACTGAAGCTTTCTTT.